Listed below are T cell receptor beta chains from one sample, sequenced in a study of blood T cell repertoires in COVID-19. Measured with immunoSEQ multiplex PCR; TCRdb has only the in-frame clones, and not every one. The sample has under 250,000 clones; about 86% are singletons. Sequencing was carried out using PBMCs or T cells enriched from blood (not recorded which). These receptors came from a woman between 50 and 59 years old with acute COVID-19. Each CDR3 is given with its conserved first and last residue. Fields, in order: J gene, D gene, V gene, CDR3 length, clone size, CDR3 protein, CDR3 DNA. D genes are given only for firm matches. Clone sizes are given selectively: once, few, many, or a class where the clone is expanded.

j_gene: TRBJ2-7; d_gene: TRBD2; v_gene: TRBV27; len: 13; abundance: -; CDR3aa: CASRWGIGGEQYF; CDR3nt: TGTGCCAGCAGGTGGGGGATCGGGGGGGAGCAGTACTTC
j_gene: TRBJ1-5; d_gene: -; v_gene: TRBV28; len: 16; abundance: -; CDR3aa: CASSYATTVSNQPQHF; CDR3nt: TGTGCCAGCAGTTACGCCACTACCGTTAGCAATCAGCCCCAGCATTTT
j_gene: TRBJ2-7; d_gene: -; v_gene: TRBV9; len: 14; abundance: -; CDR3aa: CASSVGDGAYEQYF; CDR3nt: TGTGCCAGCAGCGTAGGTGACGGAGCCTACGAGCAGTACTTC
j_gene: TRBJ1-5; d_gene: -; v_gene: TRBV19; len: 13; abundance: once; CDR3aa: CASSTQGRQPQHF; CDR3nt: TGTGCCAGTAGTACGCAGGGCAGACAGCCCCAGCATTTT
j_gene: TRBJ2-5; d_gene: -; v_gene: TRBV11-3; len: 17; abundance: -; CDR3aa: CASSLSGLAGTGETQYF; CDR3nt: TGTGCCAGCAGCTTATCCGGGCTAGCGGGGACAGGAGAGACCCAGTACTTC
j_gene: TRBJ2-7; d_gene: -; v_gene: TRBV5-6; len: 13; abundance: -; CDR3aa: CASSLQGTNEQYF; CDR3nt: TGTGCCAGCAGCTTGCAGGGGACGAACGAGCAGTACTTC
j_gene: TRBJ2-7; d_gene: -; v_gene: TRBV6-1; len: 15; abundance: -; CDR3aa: CASSEVGGLSYEQYF; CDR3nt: TGTGCCAGCAGTGAAGTCGGGGGACTCTCCTACGAGCAGTACTTC
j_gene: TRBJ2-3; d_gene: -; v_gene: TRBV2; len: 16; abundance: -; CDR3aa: CASRPSGVEATDTQYF; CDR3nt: TGTGCCAGCAGACCCTCGGGGGTGGAGGCCACAGATACGCAGTATTTT
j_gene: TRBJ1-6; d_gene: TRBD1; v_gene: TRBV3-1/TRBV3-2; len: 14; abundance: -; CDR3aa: CASSPTGGNSPLHF; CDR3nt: TGTGCCAGCAGCCCGACAGGGGGTAATTCACCCCTCCACTTT
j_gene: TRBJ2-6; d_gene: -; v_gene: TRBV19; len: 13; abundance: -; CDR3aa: CASTFSGANVLTF; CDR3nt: TGTGCCAGTACCTTCTCTGGGGCCAACGTCCTGACTTTC
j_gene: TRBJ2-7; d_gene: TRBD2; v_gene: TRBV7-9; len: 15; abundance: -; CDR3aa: CASSPRTSGHYEQYF; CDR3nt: TGTGCCAGCAGCCCACGGACTAGCGGACACTACGAGCAGTACTTC
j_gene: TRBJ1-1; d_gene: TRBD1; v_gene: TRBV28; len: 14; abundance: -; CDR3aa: CASSNRDRRAEAFF; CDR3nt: TGTGCCAGCAGTAACCGGGACAGGAGGGCTGAAGCTTTCTTT
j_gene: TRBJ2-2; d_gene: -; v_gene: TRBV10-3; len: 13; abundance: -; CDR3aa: CAIRGGQTGELFF; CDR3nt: TGTGCCATCAGGGGGGGTCAGACCGGGGAGCTGTTTTTT
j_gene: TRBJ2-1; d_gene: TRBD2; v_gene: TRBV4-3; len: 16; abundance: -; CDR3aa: CASSQGTSGNYNEQFF; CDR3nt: TGCGCCAGCAGCCAAGGTACTAGCGGTAACTACAATGAGCAGTTCTTC
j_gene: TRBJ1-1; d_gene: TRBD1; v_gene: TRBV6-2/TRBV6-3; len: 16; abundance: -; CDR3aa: CASSRWTGGPNTEAFF; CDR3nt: TGTGCCAGCAGCCGATGGACAGGGGGCCCGAACACTGAAGCTTTCTTT
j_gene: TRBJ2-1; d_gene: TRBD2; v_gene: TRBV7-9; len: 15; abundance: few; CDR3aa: CASSRSGSSYNEQFF; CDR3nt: TGTGCCAGCAGCAGGAGCGGGAGCTCCTACAATGAGCAGTTCTTC
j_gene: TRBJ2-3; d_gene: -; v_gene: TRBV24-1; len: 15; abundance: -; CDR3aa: CATSVGQPGTDTQYF; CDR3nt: TGTGCCACCTCAGTCGGACAGCCGGGGACAGATACGCAGTATTTT
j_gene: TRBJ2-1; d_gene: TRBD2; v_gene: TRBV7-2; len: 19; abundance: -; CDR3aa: CASSPYKPGLAMTYNEQFF; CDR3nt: TGTGCCAGCAGCCCTTACAAACCGGGACTAGCGATGACCTACAATGAGCAGTTCTTC
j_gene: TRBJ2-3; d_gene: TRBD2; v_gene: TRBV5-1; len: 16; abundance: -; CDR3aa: CASSKGLAGETDTQYF; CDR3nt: TGCGCCAGCAGCAAAGGACTAGCGGGGGAGACAGATACGCAGTATTTT
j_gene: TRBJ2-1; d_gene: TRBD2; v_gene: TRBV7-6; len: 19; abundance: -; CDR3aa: CASSSPRSGLAGGKNEQFF; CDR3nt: TGTGCCAGCAGCTCCCCGCGCAGTGGACTAGCGGGAGGGAAGAATGAGCAGTTCTTC
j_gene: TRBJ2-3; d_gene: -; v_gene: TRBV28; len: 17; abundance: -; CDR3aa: CASSLIGFAGNTDTQYF; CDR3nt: TGTGCCAGCAGTTTAATCGGCTTCGCGGGGAACACAGATACGCAGTATTTT
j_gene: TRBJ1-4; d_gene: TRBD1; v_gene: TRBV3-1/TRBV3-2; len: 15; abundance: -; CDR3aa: CASSQGTGFNEKLFF; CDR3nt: TGTGCCAGCAGCCAAGGGACAGGGTTTAATGAAAAACTGTTTTTT
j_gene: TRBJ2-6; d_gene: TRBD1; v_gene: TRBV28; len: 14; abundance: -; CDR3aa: CASRTGTGANVLTF; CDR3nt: TGTGCCAGCAGGACAGGGACTGGGGCCAACGTCCTGACTTTC
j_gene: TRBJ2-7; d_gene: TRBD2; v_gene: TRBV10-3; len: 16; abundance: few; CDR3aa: CAISVTSGGLSYEQYF; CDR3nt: TGTGCCATCAGCGTAACTAGCGGGGGCCTCTCCTACGAGCAGTACTTC
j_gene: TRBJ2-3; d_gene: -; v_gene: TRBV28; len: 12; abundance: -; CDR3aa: CASSTTGNTQYF; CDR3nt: TGTGCCAGCAGTACCACAGGTAACACGCAGTATTTT
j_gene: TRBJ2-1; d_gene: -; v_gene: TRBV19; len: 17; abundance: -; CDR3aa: CASSIRAGSPQYNEQFF; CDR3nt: TGTGCCAGTAGTATACGGGCGGGAAGCCCCCAGTACAATGAGCAGTTCTTC
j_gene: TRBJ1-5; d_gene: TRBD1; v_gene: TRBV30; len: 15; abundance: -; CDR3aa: CAWSAGTGGNQPQHF; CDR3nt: TGTGCCTGGAGCGCCGGGACAGGGGGAAATCAGCCCCAGCATTTT
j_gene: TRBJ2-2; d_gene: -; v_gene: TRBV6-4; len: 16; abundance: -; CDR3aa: CASSDSKGANTGELFF; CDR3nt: TGTGCCAGCAGTGACTCAAAGGGGGCGAACACCGGGGAGCTGTTTTTT
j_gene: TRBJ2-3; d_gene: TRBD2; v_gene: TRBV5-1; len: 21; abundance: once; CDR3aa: CASSLAPGTSGSPILTDTQYF; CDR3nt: TGCGCCAGCAGCTTGGCCCCCGGGACTAGCGGGAGTCCGATCCTCACAGATACGCAGTATTTT
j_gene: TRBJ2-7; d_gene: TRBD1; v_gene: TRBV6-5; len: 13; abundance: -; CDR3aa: CASSMYSQDRGDF; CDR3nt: TGTGCCAGCAGTATGTACTCCCAGGACAGGGGTGACTTC